Each of the 32 T cell receptor delta chains below was sequenced from the same sample in a study of γδ T cells in repeated Plasmodium falciparum infection. TCRdb reapplied CATT to the multiplex PCR reads. The sample holds under 50,000 delta-chain clones, 1.5% to 2% seen once. Bulk repertoires came from Vgamma9/Vdelta2+ or Vdelta2-negative gammadelta T cells flow-sorted from PBMC. Sequencing used gamma-delta T cells from blood. These receptors all stem from a pool of human donors (malaria-infected and uninfected, not separated).

Worth noting for this clone: A read error is the likely source, as a far larger clone sits one nucleotide away. Other DNA sequences of this sample code for an identical CDR3. V usage is TRDV1 and J usage is TRDJ1; 13 positions agree with TRDD3. Here the J gene was assigned by germline matching of the DNA, as TCRdb has none. The CDR3 covers 22 residues. With 1 base clipped from V and 8 bases from J, the junction kept 25 bases outside the gene matches. Germline CDR1 and CDR2: TSWWSYY and QGS. The CDR3: CALGERGTGGYGSNGCPMKLIF. In nucleotides, the CDR3 is TGTGCTCTTGGGGAACGTGGTACTGGGGGATACGGGTCGAATGGTTGTCCGATGAAACTCATCTTT.

To note about this clone: This DNA translates differently at residue 13 from the TCRdb protein, which is that of a much larger clone; a read error is likely, and the protein shown is the DNA's own translation. The V call is TRDV1, the J call TRDJ1, with D perhaps matching TRDD2 (7 bases). The J gene was missing in TCRdb and was found by matching the end of the DNA to germline. The length of the CDR3 is 19 residues. Trimming took 5 bases from V and 10 from J, leaving 35 bases between them. CDR1 is TSWWSYY, CDR2 QGS, per germline. CDR3 sequence (DNA): TGTGCTCTTGGGATCGGGCGCGGGCCTTCCTCCAGTCCTGGGGTCATACTCATCTTT. This codes for CALGIGRGPSSSPGVILIF.

To note about this clone: For this DNA, TCRdb reports the protein of a much larger clone, which diverges at residue 12, most likely from a read error; the protein presented here is translated directly from the DNA. The gene calls are TRDV1 and TRDJ1, with a tentative D call TRDD3 (6 bases). V lost 0 bases and J lost 3, with 23 bases in between. Germline CDR1 is TSWWSYY and CDR2 is QGS. The CDR3 contains 19 residues. The CDR3 here is CALGELRAYPGGKADKLIF. Here the CDR3 DNA reads TGTGCTCTTGGGGAACTCAGGGCCTACCCGGGGGGAAAGGCCGATAAACTCATCTTT.

This clone came up many times. A far larger clone is only one base removed, so a read error is likely. Distinct nucleotide sequences in the sample also encode this CDR3. The chain has TRDV1 and TRDJ1; 9 nucleotides match TRDD3. Germline V lookup: CDR1 TSWWSYY, CDR2 QGS. CDR3 size: 18 residues. The CDR3 loop reads CALGLRRGGYLYTDKLIF. In DNA, the CDR3 is TGTGCTCTTGGGCTCAGGAGAGGGGGATACTTGTACACCGATAAACTCATCTTC.

There are many counts of this clone. The chain combines TRDV1 with TRDJ1, with D possibly being TRDD3 (5 bases). V was pared by 1 base and J by 0 bases, with 18 bases between. CDR1 is TSWWSYY, CDR2 QGS, per germline. The CDR3 runs to 18 residues. In DNA form, the CDR3 reads TGTGCTCTTGGGGAACAAGATGGGATGATGGGGTACACCGATAAACTCATCTTT. Translation: CALGEQDGMMGYTDKLIF.

This clone was counted at least ten times. TCRdb attributes to this sequence the protein of a much larger clone, which differs from the DNA translation at residue 15; a read error is likely, and the protein displayed is translated from the DNA. The rearrangement uses TRDV1 and TRDJ1; 8 bases agree with TRDD3. Germline CDR1 reads TSWWSYY; CDR2 reads QGS. CDR3 length: 16 amino acids. The CDR3: CALGEARLGDTDKLTF. The DNA for the CDR3 is TGTGCTCTTGGGGAAGCCCGGCTGGGGGACACCGATAAACTCACCTTT.

This clone was picked up many times. The chain combines TRDV1 with TRDJ1; D gene ambiguous. V lost 3 bases, J lost 0 bases, and 11 bases lay in between. The CDR3 is made up of 15 amino acids. Germline V gives CDR1 TSWWSYY, CDR2 QGS. CDR3 sequence (DNA): TGTGCTCTTGGGGACCCCGCTTTGTACACCGATAAACTCATCTTT. Translated, it gives CALGDPALYTDKLIF.

Details on this clone: It differs at one base from a far larger clone, so likely a read error. Other DNA variants within this sample encode the same CDR3. CDR3 coding DNA: TGCGCTCTTGGGGAAATCTACATCCCTTCCTATATTTTCTTCTGGGGGATACTTGTCACCGATAAACTCATCTTT. Protein sequence: CALGEIYIPSYIFFWGILVTDKLIF. The chain couples TRDV1 to TRDJ1; 11 positions agree with TRDD3. The CDR3 has 25 residues. Germline CDR1 and CDR2: TSWWSYY and QGS.

In its sample, this clone was seen a few times. The translation of this DNA and the TCRdb protein of a much larger clone differ at residue 15, probably owing to a read error; the protein shown here is translated from the DNA. J is TRDJ1 and V is TRDV1; D may be TRDD2 (5 bases). The V gene lost 5 bases and the J gene lost 11 bases, with 36 bases spanning the gap. The V gene's germline CDR1 is TSWWSYY and CDR2 QGS. CDR3 size: 19 residues. The CDR3 sequence: CALGSFAPLPGRPRCKLIF. CDR3 in DNA: TGTGCTCTTGGGTCATTCGCCCCCCTACCGGGACGACCTCGTTGTAAGCTCATCTTT.

The sample holds many counts of this clone. The V gene is TRDV2, the J gene TRDJ1, with 9 bases identical to TRDD3. After removal of 0 bases from V and 4 bases from J, the junction contained 14 bases not matched to a gene. The CDR3 is 18 residues long. Germline values: CDR1 GEAIGNYY, CDR2 EKD. CDR3 sequence: CACDTVGRTGGGIDKLIF. The CDR3 coding sequence is TGTGCCTGTGACACCGTGGGACGTACTGGGGGAGGAATCGATAAACTCATCTTT.

A note on this clone: The TCRdb protein comes from a much larger clone and disagrees with this DNA's translation at residue 3, likely due to a read error; the protein given here is derived from the DNA. The genes are TRDV1 and TRDJ1; tentatively, D is TRDD3 (6 bases). This CDR3 has 23 amino acids. CDR1 and CDR2 (germline): TSWWSYY, QGS. Written as DNA, the CDR3 is TGTGCTCATGGGGAATTTATCCCTACTGTCCCCCCCTACCGTGGGGGCACAACCGATAAACTCATCTTT. It is translated as CAHGEFIPTVPPYRGGTTDKLIF.

This clone was found many times. This likely reflects a read error, since a far larger clone is one base away. This chain joins TRDV2 and TRDJ1; 9 nucleotides agree with TRDD3. Looked up from germline, CDR1 is GEAIGNYY and CDR2 is EKD. After removal of 5 bases from V and 0 bases from J, the junction contained 3 bases not matched to a gene. The CDR3 runs 14 residues. The CDR3 nucleotides are TGTGCCTGTGGCCCTGGGGGATACACCGATAAACTCATCTTT. Translation: CACGPGGYTDKLIF.

This clone appeared a few times. This likely reflects a read error, since a far larger clone is one base away. The chain recombines TRDV1 with TRDJ1; TRDD3 matches 8 bases. No J gene is reported in TCRdb; it was inferred here by comparing the DNA with germline. With V trimmed by 7 bases and J by 9 bases, 31 bases remained unmatched. Per the germline V gene, CDR1 is TSWWSYY and CDR2 is QGS. This CDR3 comprises 20 residues. The CDR3 region has the DNA TGTGCTCTTGATCTACGGTGGGTGCTGGGGGACCCCTATCTCACCGCAGAACTCATCTTT. Translation: CALDLRWVLGDPYLTAELIF.

With respect to this clone: Given a far larger clone just one base away, this is likely a sequencing read error. Within the sample, other DNA sequences also encode this same CDR3. The chain is built from TRDV1 and TRDJ1; 10 bases align to TRDD3. In the absence of a J gene in TCRdb, the DNA was matched to germline to assign it here. CDR3 length: 18 amino acids. Germline V gene lookup returns CDR1 TSWWSYY and CDR2 QGS. CDR3 DNA sequence: TGTGCCCTTGGGACCCACCTGGGGGATAAGTATAACACCGATAAACTCATCTTT. Protein product: CALGTHLGDKYNTDKLIF.

For this clone: The mismatch at residue 6 between this DNA's translation and the TCRdb protein of a much larger clone likely reflects a read error; the protein shown is translated from the DNA. The chain uses TRDV1 and TRDJ1; 8 nucleotides agree with TRDD2. TCRdb is silent on the J gene; assignment here came from matching the DNA to germline. This CDR3 comprises 18 residues. The V segment lost 1 base and the J segment 10 bases; nucleotides outside the gene matches: 20. Per germline, CDR1 TSWWSYY and CDR2 QGS. This CDR3 is CALGERGLPTLIPWGLIF. CDR3 coding DNA: TGTGCTCTTGGGGAACGGGGACTTCCTACGCTTATCCCCTGGGGACTCATCTTT.

About this clone: The translation of this DNA and the TCRdb protein of a much larger clone differ at residue 13, probably owing to a read error; the protein shown here is translated from the DNA. The chain has TRDV1 and TRDJ1; 9 positions match TRDD3. The J segment lost 9 bases and the V segment lost 4 bases, leaving 18 bases of the junction unmatched. Germline CDR1 reads TSWWSYY; CDR2 reads QGS. The CDR3 extends over 17 amino acids. Written as DNA, the CDR3 is TGTGCTCTTGGGGCCCCCGTGGGACTGGGGGACCCAGAAGAACTCATCTTT. Translation gives CALGAPVGLGDPEELIF.

This clone has just a few counts. The TCRdb protein, from a much larger clone, departs from this DNA's translation at residue 8, likely by read error; the protein shown derives from the DNA. The rearrangement uses TRDV1 and TRDJ3; 12 bases agree with TRDD3. The J segment lost 0 bases and the V segment lost 2 bases, leaving 14 bases of the junction unmatched. The V gene's germline CDR1 is TSWWSYY and CDR2 QGS. The CDR3 is 23 residues long. The CDR3 protein is CALGERAPLGDTVSSWDTRQMFF. In DNA form, the CDR3 reads TGTGCTCTTGGGGAAAGAGCACCACTGGGGGATACAGTATCCTCCTGGGACACCCGACAGATGTTTTTC.

A word on this clone: TCRdb's listed protein matches a much larger clone and diverges from this DNA's translation at residue 20, likely through a read error; the protein shown comes from the DNA. CDR3 in amino acids: CALGPKSLFPVDWGIRPNTGKLIF. The CDR3 DNA sequence: TGTGCTCTTGGGCCTAAAAGCCTTTTCCCCGTCGACTGGGGGATACGCCCAAACACCGGTAAACTCATCTTT. The V gene is TRDV1, the J gene TRDJ1; 13 positions match TRDD3. In the absence of a J gene in TCRdb, the DNA was matched to germline to assign it here. Germline assignment: CDR1 TSWWSYY and CDR2 QGS. CDR3 size: 24 residues.

This clone is medium-sized. The chain combines TRDV1 with TRDJ1; 7 bases align to TRDD2. V was clipped by 0 bases and J by 0 bases; unmatched bases: 25. The CDR3 has 23 amino acids. The V gene's germline CDR1 is TSWWSYY and CDR2 QGS. CDR3 sequence reads: CALGELSISYQGGSITYTDKLIF. DNA of the CDR3: TGTGCTCTTGGGGAACTTTCCATTTCCTACCAGGGGGGGTCCATCACCTACACCGATAAACTCATCTTT.

Ten or more counts support this clone. The V call is TRDV1, the J call TRDJ1, with 8 bases fitting TRDD3. In germline, CDR1 is TSWWSYY, CDR2 QGS. The V and J ends lost 0 bases and 0 bases, in that order; junction bases with no gene match: 15. This CDR3 is built from 20 residues. This chain's CDR3 is CALGELPGAAGGRYTDKLIF. The DNA for the CDR3 is TGTGCTCTTGGGGAACTCCCCGGGGCCGCTGGGGGACGATACACCGATAAACTCATCTTT.

This clone was counted only a few times. The amino acid sequence in TCRdb belongs to a much larger clone and departs from this DNA's translation at residue 7, likely a sequencing read error; the sequence shown is translated from the DNA. The rearrangement uses TRDV1 and TRDJ1; 10 bases fit TRDD3. Assignment of the J gene here rests on matching the DNA to germline, because TCRdb gives none. V dropped 4 bases and J dropped 4; count of bases not matched to a gene: 24. Germline V gene sequence: CDR1 TSWWSYY, CDR2 QGS. The CDR3 length is 21 residues. Written as DNA, the CDR3 is TGTGCTCTTGGGGTCTCCCTCTTCTTCCTACAAGGGGGATACGCGAACGATAAACTCATCTTT. Its translation is CALGVSLFFLQGGYANDKLIF.

This clone occurred a few times. This is likely an artifact of a read error, given a far larger clone one base away. This same CDR3 is encoded by further DNA sequences in the sample. V is TRDV1 and J is TRDJ1; TRDD3 aligns across 12 bases. TCRdb supplies no J gene; here it was assigned by aligning the nucleotide sequence to germline. CDR1 TSWWSYY and CDR2 QGS come from the germline V gene. The length of the CDR3 is 20 residues. Here the CDR3 reads CALGERITTSGGYVTDKLIF. Here the CDR3 DNA reads TGTGCCCTTGGGGAACGCATCACAACATCTGGGGGATACGTAACCGATAAACTCATCTTT.

Details on this clone: This probably arose from a read error, given a far larger clone one base away. Other DNA sequences within the sample encode an identical CDR3. Called V gene: TRDV1; the J gene was not called; the table's D call TRDD3 went unverified against the DNA. The germline CDR1 and CDR2 sequences are TSWWSYY and QGS. This CDR3 is 20 amino acids long. This CDR3 reads CALGNPQPIWGISGGDKLIF. CDR3 coding DNA: TGTGCTCTTGGGAACCCCCAACCTATCTGGGGGATATCGGGAGGCGATAAACTCATCTTC.

On this clone itself: This likely reflects a read error, since a far larger clone is one base away. Other nucleotide sequences in the sample specify the same CDR3. This sequence joins TRDV1 and TRDJ1, with TRDD3 matching 8 bases. The J gene was missing in TCRdb and was found by matching the end of the DNA to germline. The CDR3 consists of 17 residues. Germline V gene lookup returns CDR1 TSWWSYY and CDR2 QGS. After removal of 4 bases from V and 9 bases from J, the junction contained 19 bases not matched to a gene. CDR3 loop: CALGAPVGLGDPDELIF. DNA for the CDR3: TGTGCTCTTGGGGCCCCCGTGGGGCTGGGGGACCCAGACGAACTCATCTTT.

To note about this clone: The protein held in TCRdb is that of a much larger clone and does not match this DNA's translation at residue 17, likely because of a read error; the protein shown is translated from the DNA. CDR3 region: CALGEKAFLHLPYWGIPARTDKLIF. CDR3 nucleotide sequence: TGTGCTCTTGGGGAAAAGGCCTTCCTACACCTTCCGTACTGGGGGATACCCGCACGCACCGATAAACTCATCTTT. The chain combines TRDV1 with TRDJ1; TRDD3 aligns across 12 bases. The J gene, left out of TCRdb, was set here by checking the DNA against germline. Germline V gene sequence: CDR1 TSWWSYY, CDR2 QGS. Trimming took 2 bases from V and 1 from J; bases not matched to a gene: 29. CDR3 size: 25 residues.

In its sample, this clone was seen many times. The V gene is TRDV1, the J gene TRDJ1; 10 bases line up with TRDD3. The trim removed 2 bases at V and 0 bases at J, leaving 24 bases unmatched. This CDR3 contains 23 residues. Germline V gene data show CDR1 as TSWWSYY and CDR2 as QGS. CDR3 loop: CALGEGDPPVGWGISRYTDKLIF. The CDR3 nucleotides read TGTGCTCTTGGGGAAGGGGATCCACCGGTGGGCTGGGGGATATCCCGATACACCGATAAACTCATCTTT.

At least ten counts were recorded for this clone. The rearrangement links TRDV1 to TRDJ1; 11 bases match TRDD3. CDR1 is TSWWSYY, CDR2 QGS, per germline. J was trimmed by 0 bases and V by 3 bases; bases with no gene match: 27. The CDR3 loop spans 24 amino acids. The CDR3: CALGDSKYHPRYGGGYGYTDKLIF. The CDR3 DNA follows: TGTGCTCTTGGGGACTCAAAATACCACCCCCGATATGGTGGGGGATACGGGTACACCGATAAACTCATCTTT.

Turning to this clone: TCRdb attributes to this sequence the protein of a much larger clone, which differs from the DNA translation at residue 17; a read error is likely, and the protein displayed is translated from the DNA. CDR3 nucleotides: TGTGCTCTTGGGGAACTAGCTTTCTACTGGGGACTGGGGGTCTCTAACAACGATAAACTCATCTTT. It is translated as CALGELAFYWGLGVSNNDKLIF. The rearrangement links TRDV1 to TRDJ1; TRDD3 agrees at 8 bases. The ends lost 0 bases at V and 4 bases at J; junction bases unmatched: 25. The CDR3 has 22 amino acids. Germline V lookup: CDR1 TSWWSYY, CDR2 QGS.

With regard to this clone: TCRdb's listed protein matches a much larger clone and diverges from this DNA's translation at residue 3, likely through a read error; the protein shown comes from the DNA. V and J are TRDV1 and TRDJ1, with 11 bases lining up with TRDD3. Here the J gene was assigned by germline matching of the DNA, as TCRdb has none. The germline CDR1 and CDR2 sequences are TSWWSYY and QGS. CDR3 size: 24 residues. CDR3 bases: TGTGCTCCTGGGGTTTGTTCCTACGCTACGAGAAACTGGGGGATAACAGGATTCACCGATAAACTCATCTTT. Translated, it gives CAPGVCSYATRNWGITGFTDKLIF.

This clone has just a few counts. A read error is likely here: a far larger clone is one base away. At the DNA level, this CDR3 is encoded by other sequences in the same sample as well. The chain is built from TRDV2 and TRDJ1; 7 bases align to TRDD3. The J gene, left out of TCRdb, was set here by checking the DNA against germline. Germline CDR1 is GEAIGNYY and CDR2 is EKD. There are 19 residues in the CDR3. The CDR3 here is CACDAMPTGDRIMGEKLIF. The CDR3 nucleotides read TGCGCCTGTGACGCCATGCCTACTGGGGACCGAATAATGGGGGAGAAACTCATCTTT.

There are many counts of this clone. The V and J genes are TRDV2 and TRDJ1, with 7 bases matching TRDD3. TCRdb offers no J gene call, so here the DNA was matched to germline to obtain one. The CDR3 is 20 amino acids. Germline values: CDR1 GEAIGNYY, CDR2 EKD. J gave up 0 bases and V 0 bases, and 18 bases lay outside the gene matches. Here the CDR3 DNA reads TGTGCCTGTGACACCGCTTTCTCCGGTACTGGGGAAAGGTACACCGATAAACTCATCTTT. Translating gives CACDTAFSGTGERYTDKLIF.

This clone was recorded a few times. The protein given by TCRdb reflects a much larger clone and differs at residue 11 from this DNA's translation, likely from a read error; the protein shown is the DNA's translation. CDR3 region: CAFRRDYTDKFIF. In nucleotides, the CDR3 is TGTGCCTTTCGGCGCGACTACACCGATAAATTCATCTTT. For the V gene the call is TRDV3; the J gene has no call. The CDR3 sequence is 13 residues long. Looked up from germline, CDR1 is TVYSNPD and CDR2 is GDNSRS (reference sequence).